These 30 T cell receptor beta chains originate from one sample sequenced in a study of shared clonotypes between healthy human individuals. Method: immunoSEQ multiplex PCR; TCRdb's copy keeps in-frame clones and lacks some. Here the sample spans 2 million to 3 million clones, approximately 94% being singletons. The sample comprised naive CD4+ T cells sorted from blood. Subset given: CD45RA+ positively selected. The receptors originated from a man between 18 and 35 years old in good health.

The chain uses TRBV21-1 and TRBJ2-5; TRBD2 was called by the table and not checked on the DNA. TRBV21-1 is assigned pseudogene status. The CDR3 spans 12 residues. CDR3 DNA: TGTGCCAGCAGCACCTTAGAGGAGACCCAGTACTTC. This encodes CASSTLEETQYF.

The J gene is TRBJ2-3, the V gene TRBV5-1; 9 bases line up with TRBD2. CDR1 is SGHRS, CDR2 YFSETQ, per germline. The length of the CDR3 is 16 residues. V lost 1 base, J lost 2 bases, and 5 bases stayed unmatched. CDR3 sequence reads: CASSLKRGDSTDTQYF. The DNA for the CDR3 is TGCGCCAGCAGCTTGAAGCGGGGGGACTCCACAGATACGCAGTATTTT.

This chain joins TRBV6-5 and TRBJ1-5, with D perhaps matching TRBD1 (5 bases). CDR3 length: 15 residues. Germline assignment: CDR1 MNHEY and CDR2 SVGAGI. Deletions cut 2 bases from V and 4 bases from J, with 12 bases between. As DNA, the CDR3 is TGTGCCAGCAGTTACCTCGGGACGGGGAATCAGCCCCAGCATTTT. It encodes CASSYLGTGNQPQHF.

The chain is built from TRBV9 and TRBJ2-1, with D possibly being TRBD1 (6 bases). The V end was cut by 0 bases, the J end by 7 bases, with 14 bases between. The CDR3 spans 15 residues. The germline V gene encodes CDR1 SGDLS and CDR2 YYNGEE. CDR3 sequence reads: CASSVGNSGVNEQFF. In DNA form, the CDR3 reads TGTGCCAGCAGCGTAGGGAATTCAGGGGTGAATGAGCAGTTCTTC.

The chain joins TRBV4-1 to TRBJ2-7, with D unclear. Deletions cut 2 bases from V and 2 bases from J, with 22 bases between. The CDR3 totals 18 residues. Germline V CDR1 and CDR2: MGHRA, YSYEKL. The CDR3 DNA reads as TGCGCCAGCAGCCAAATGGGCTCGGTGGGATCAATGCCCTACGAGCAGTACTTC. Amino acids: CASSQMGSVGSMPYEQYF.

V gene TRBV6-1 combines with J gene TRBJ1-1; TRBD1 agrees at 9 bases. This CDR3 has 14 amino acids. The V gene end was trimmed by 4 bases and the J gene end by 4 bases; junction bases not matched to a gene: 4. CDR1 MNHNS and CDR2 SASEGT come from the germline V gene. CDR3 DNA sequence: TGTGCCAGCAGTGCAAACAGGGGGCTCACTGAAGCTTTCTTT. This translates into CASSANRGLTEAFF.

For this clone: Other DNA sequences of this sample code for an identical CDR3. The chain carries TRBV2 and TRBJ1-2, with D hard to call. CDR1 is SNHLY and CDR2 is FYNNEI in the germline V gene. The V gene lost 5 bases and the J gene lost 5 bases, with 6 bases spanning the gap. This CDR3 is built from 11 residues. The CDR3 DNA follows: TGTGCCAGCAGTCAGGCATATGGCTACACCTTC. This sequence encodes CASSQAYGYTF.

The CDR3 reads CASTSLTSGLSYNEQFF. CDR3 DNA sequence: TGTGCCAGCACCTCTTTAACTAGCGGGCTCTCCTACAATGAGCAGTTCTTC. The chain is built from TRBV2 and TRBJ2-1; 9 nucleotides agree with TRBD2. Germline lookup yields CDR1 SNHLY and CDR2 FYNNEI. V was clipped by 7 bases and J by 0 bases; unmatched bases: 10. This CDR3 comprises 17 residues.

This clone appeared once. CDR3: CASSLRPRTGELFF. The DNA for the CDR3 is TGTGCCAGCAGTTTACGCCCCAGGACCGGGGAGCTGTTTTTT. The genes are TRBV27 and TRBJ2-2, with D uncertain. CDR1 is MNHEY and CDR2 is SMNVEV in the germline V gene (reference sequence). Trimming cost V 2 bases and J 5 bases, with 9 bases left between them. CDR3 length equals 14 residues.

This sequence joins TRBV5-4 and TRBJ1-1; D unclear. This CDR3 contains 15 residues. In germline, CDR1 is SGHNT, CDR2 YYREEE (reference sequence). V shed 2 bases and J shed 0 bases, with 11 bases lying between them. The CDR3 is CASSFSPGMNTEAFF. Here the CDR3 DNA reads TGTGCCAGCAGCTTTTCTCCCGGTATGAACACTGAAGCTTTCTTT.

Comment on this clone: The sample contains more than one DNA sequence encoding this CDR3. The chain is built from TRBV5-1 and TRBJ2-3, with D possibly being TRBD2 (6 bases). V was trimmed by 4 bases and J by 2 bases, leaving 11 bases between them. CDR1 SGHRS and CDR2 YFSETQ come from the germline V gene. The CDR3 spans 14 residues. CDR3 nucleotide sequence: TGCGCCAGCAGCCTCGGGGGATCCACAGATACGCAGTATTTT. It encodes CASSLGGSTDTQYF.

Note on this clone: The same CDR3 is also encoded by other DNA sequences in this sample. The chain uses TRBV5-1 and TRBJ2-3; 8 nucleotides match TRBD2. Germline loops: CDR1 SGHRS, CDR2 YFSETQ. This CDR3 is built from 17 residues. The V segment lost 0 bases and the J segment 1 base; nucleotides outside the gene matches: 7. CDR3 sequence: CASSLALTSGGTDTQYF. CDR3 nucleotides: TGCGCCAGCAGCTTGGCCCTTACTAGCGGAGGCACAGATACGCAGTATTTT. Full variable domain (outside the CDR3, taken from reference TRBV5-1 and TRBJ2-3): KAGVTQTPRYLIKTRGQQVTLSCSPISGHRSVSWYQQTPGQGLQFLFEYFSETQRNKGNFPGRFSGRQFSNSRSEMNVSTLELGDSALYLCASSLALTSGGTDTQYFGPGTRLTVL.

The V gene is TRBV5-1, the J gene TRBJ2-1; D unclear. Germline loops: CDR1 SGHRS, CDR2 YFSETQ. The CDR3 has 14 amino acids. V lost 0 bases to trimming and J lost 8 bases, with 12 bases between them. The CDR3 spells CASSLGRVGDEQFF. CDR3 sequence (DNA): TGCGCCAGCAGCTTGGGAAGGGTAGGAGATGAGCAGTTCTTC.

V is TRBV27 and J is TRBJ2-3; D is ambiguous. The CDR3 has 14 amino acids. The germline CDR1 and CDR2 sequences are MNHEY and SMNVEV (reference sequence). V dropped 3 bases and J dropped 1 base, with 8 bases sitting between them. The CDR3 loop is CASSFGTRTDTQYF. The CDR3 coding sequence is TGTGCCAGCAGTTTTGGTACACGCACAGATACGCAGTATTTT.

This clone was picked up one time. The rearrangement uses TRBV6-5 and TRBJ1-2, with 7 bases that match TRBD1. Germline V CDR1 and CDR2: MNHEY, SVGAGI. The CDR3 sequence is 13 residues long. The V and J ends lost 6 bases and 7 bases, in that order; junction bases with no gene match: 8. The CDR3 region has the DNA TGTGCCAGCAGAGGAGGGGGCGAGTCTGGCTACACCTTC. Translating it yields CASRGGGESGYTF.

The chain couples TRBV2 to TRBJ2-2, with D perhaps TRBD1 (6 bases). CDR3 length: 14 amino acids. Deletions cut 4 bases from V and 4 bases from J, with 10 bases between. CDR1 is SNHLY and CDR2 is FYNNEI in the germline V gene. The CDR3 sequence: CASSGGHITGELFF. In nucleotides, the CDR3 is TGTGCCAGCAGTGGGGGACATATCACCGGGGAGCTGTTTTTT.

This rearrangement joins TRBV27 to TRBJ1-3; 7 positions match TRBD1. V lost 6 bases, J lost 4 bases, and 12 bases stayed unmatched. The germline gives CDR1 MNHEY, CDR2 SMNVEV (reference sequence). This CDR3 spans 16 amino acids. Here the CDR3 DNA reads TGTGCCAGCAGCCCGGACAGGCCCTTGGGGGGAAACACCATATATTTT. Protein sequence: CASSPDRPLGGNTIYF.

The chain has TRBV7-9 and TRBJ2-5; 16 bases line up with TRBD2. Trimming took 4 bases from V and 2 from J; bases not matched to a gene: 7. The CDR3 consists of 18 residues. Germline V lookup: CDR1 SEHNR, CDR2 FQNEAQ (reference sequence). The CDR3 nucleotides read TGTGCCAGCAGCTCCCCCGGGACTAGCGGGGGGGCACAAGAGACCCAGTACTTC. Translation gives CASSSPGTSGGAQETQYF.

The chain links TRBV14 to TRBJ1-1; the D is unclear. The germline V and J ends were trimmed by 0 bases and 0 bases, with 8 bases remaining between them. Per germline, CDR1 SGHDN and CDR2 FVKESK. The CDR3 totals 15 residues. The CDR3 spells CASSQDEQLNTEAFF. The CDR3 DNA is TGTGCCAGCAGCCAAGACGAGCAATTGAACACTGAAGCTTTCTTT.

This sequence joins TRBV2 and TRBJ2-7, with 8 bases that match TRBD2. Trimming took 4 bases from V and 5 from J; bases not matched to a gene: 7. The CDR3 is 14 residues long. CDR1 is SNHLY, CDR2 FYNNEI, per germline. CDR3 nucleotide sequence: TGTGCCAGCAGTGGGGGACTAGATTTAAACGAGCAGTACTTC. The encoded protein is CASSGGLDLNEQYF.

The chain links TRBV9 to TRBJ2-5; D is unclear. The CDR3 length is 13 residues. Germline V lookup: CDR1 SGDLS, CDR2 YYNGEE. V lost 0 bases and J lost 4, with 7 bases in between. CDR3: CASSVANGETQYF. CDR3 coding DNA: TGTGCCAGCAGCGTAGCTAATGGAGAGACCCAGTACTTC. Full variable domain (remainder filled in from reference TRBV9 and TRBJ2-5): DSGVTQTPKHLITATGQRVTLRCSPRSGDLSVYWYQQSLDQGLQFLIQYYNGEERAKGNILERFSAQQFPDLHSELNLSSLELGDSALYFCASSVANGETQYFGPGTRLLVL.

The chain employs TRBV9 and TRBJ1-5, with a weak D call TRBD1 (5 bases). The CDR3 totals 21 residues. From germline, CDR1 is SGDLS and CDR2 YYNGEE. The V and J ends lost 0 bases and 5 bases respectively, with 30 bases between them. DNA for the CDR3: TGTGCCAGCAGCGTAGATGGCCATACAGGCCTCACAGAGGGAGGGGATCAGCCCCAGCATTTT. It codes for CASSVDGHTGLTEGGDQPQHF. The variable domain in full, completed from reference TRBV9 and TRBJ1-5, reads DSGVTQTPKHLITATGQRVTLRCSPRSGDLSVYWYQQSLDQGLQFLIQYYNGEERAKGNILERFSAQQFPDLHSELNLSSLELGDSALYFCASSVDGHTGLTEGGDQPQHFGDGTRLSIL.

The chain is built from TRBV7-2 and TRBJ2-1; 9 nucleotides line up with TRBD2. The germline V gene has CDR1 SGHTA and CDR2 FQGNSA. Trimming cost V 2 bases and J 8 bases; bases outside gene matches: 4. This CDR3 region has 14 residues. The CDR3 spells CASSLRRGGDEQFF. The CDR3 DNA reads TGTGCCAGCAGCTTACGGCGGGGGGGAGATGAGCAGTTCTTC.

This clone was seen only a few times. The J gene is TRBJ1-5, the V gene TRBV28; D may be TRBD1 (5 bases). The V gene lost 5 bases and the J gene lost 2 bases, with 16 bases spanning the gap. The V gene's germline CDR1 is MDHEN and CDR2 SYDVKM. This CDR3 contains 16 residues. CDR3 region: CASSPSTQGRNQPQHF. In nucleotides, the CDR3 is TGTGCCAGCAGTCCCTCGACCCAGGGACGCAATCAGCCCCAGCATTTT.

The V and J genes are TRBV21-1 and TRBJ2-7; the table's D call of TRBD2 was not tested on the DNA. TRBV21-1 is reported as a pseudogene. There are 21 residues in the CDR3. CDR3 in DNA: TGTGCCAGCAGCAAAGCGATACGAGCTGGACTAGCGGGAGAGGGCCCCTACGAGCAGTACTTC. Translated, it gives CASSKAIRAGLAGEGPYEQYF.

With respect to this clone: This sample includes further DNA sequences coding for the same CDR3. V gene TRBV5-1 combines with J gene TRBJ2-5; D is possibly TRBD1 (5 bases). This CDR3 comprises 14 residues. Trimming stripped 4 bases from V and 1 base from J, with 11 bases between. The germline V gene encodes CDR1 SGHRS and CDR2 YFSETQ. The CDR3 DNA follows: TGCGCCAGCAGCCCCACGACAGCCCAAGAGACCCAGTACTTC. This gives the protein CASSPTTAQETQYF. Supplemented by reference TRBV5-1 and TRBJ2-5, the full variable domain reads KAGVTQTPRYLIKTRGQQVTLSCSPISGHRSVSWYQQTPGQGLQFLFEYFSETQRNKGNFPGRFSGRQFSNSRSEMNVSTLELGDSALYLCASSPTTAQETQYFGPGTRLLVL.

V usage is TRBV4-2 and J usage is TRBJ2-1, with TRBD2 identical over 8 bases. V shed 0 bases, J shed 10 bases, and the junction held 14 bases outside the gene matches. The CDR3 consists of 17 residues. Germline-derived CDR1 and CDR2 are LGHNA and YNFKEQ. CDR3 coding DNA: TGTGCCAGCAGCCAAGATCCCCCGGGACTAGTTTCTCGGGAGCAGTTCTTC. Translation gives CASSQDPPGLVSREQFF.

The genes are TRBV11-2 and TRBJ2-2, with TRBD1 matching over 8 bases. The CDR3 has 16 residues. V lost 5 bases and J lost 3; bases outside the gene matches: 8. Per germline, CDR1 SGHAT and CDR2 FQNNGV. In nucleotides, the CDR3 is TGTGCCAGCAGCGTGACAGGGGTGAAAGACACCGGGGAGCTGTTTTTT. Translated: CASSVTGVKDTGELFF.

The chain uses TRBV4-1 and TRBJ1-4; D is uncertain. The CDR3 runs 12 residues. Trimming left V 4 bases short and J 15 bases short, with 15 bases between. In germline, CDR1 is MGHRA, CDR2 YSYEKL. The CDR3 sequence is CASSPQTGIMFF. DNA of the CDR3: TGCGCCAGCAGCCCCCAGACGGGGATTATGTTTTTT.

The chain links TRBV29-1 to TRBJ2-3; 8 bases align to TRBD1. Germline V gene data show CDR1 as SQVTM and CDR2 as ANQGSEA. The length of the CDR3 is 12 residues. V trimming: 3 bases; J trimming: 6 bases; junction bases outside the gene matches: 2. The CDR3, as DNA: TGCAGCGTTGATTCAGGGGGCGATACGCAGTATTTT. This codes for CSVDSGGDTQYF.